This T cell receptor beta chain stems from a study of T-cell reconstitution after alpha-beta-depleted transplantation in children. The study, taken as a whole, reports: There were some patients whose high TCRbeta diversity at day 60 came from surviving recipient T cells and thymic progenitors.

In its sample, this clonotype was seen many times. Its antigen is unidentified. The V and J ends lost 3 bases and 6 bases, in that order; junction bases with no gene match: 2. The CDR3 has 15 residues. CDR1 is SEHNR and CDR2 is FQNEAQ in the germline V gene (reference sequence). The authors prepared the TCRbeta library with unique molecular identifiers. MiXCR was run by TCRdb on the PCR reads, yielding one entry per CDR3 protein. The sample has about 70,000 distinct CDR3 sequences, about 11% seen once. This sample comprised PBMCs, obtained before TCRalphabeta/CD19-depleted stem cell transplant. The V and J genes are TRBV7-9 and TRBJ2-3, with 14 nucleotides matching TRBD2. The source is a boy aged 5-17 years with acute myeloid leukemia, due to receive a stem cell transplant. CDR3 residues: CASSLGLAGADTQYF. CDR3 nucleotide sequence: TGTGCCAGCAGCTTGGGACTAGCGGGAGCGGATACGCAGTATTTT. The whole variable domain, filled in from reference TRBV7-9 and TRBJ2-3, reads DTGVSQNPRHKITKRGQNVTFRCDPISEHNRLYWYRQTLGQGPEFLTYFQNEAQLEKSRLLSDRFSAERPKGSFSTLEIQRTEQGDSAMYLCASSLGLAGADTQYFGPGTRLTVL.